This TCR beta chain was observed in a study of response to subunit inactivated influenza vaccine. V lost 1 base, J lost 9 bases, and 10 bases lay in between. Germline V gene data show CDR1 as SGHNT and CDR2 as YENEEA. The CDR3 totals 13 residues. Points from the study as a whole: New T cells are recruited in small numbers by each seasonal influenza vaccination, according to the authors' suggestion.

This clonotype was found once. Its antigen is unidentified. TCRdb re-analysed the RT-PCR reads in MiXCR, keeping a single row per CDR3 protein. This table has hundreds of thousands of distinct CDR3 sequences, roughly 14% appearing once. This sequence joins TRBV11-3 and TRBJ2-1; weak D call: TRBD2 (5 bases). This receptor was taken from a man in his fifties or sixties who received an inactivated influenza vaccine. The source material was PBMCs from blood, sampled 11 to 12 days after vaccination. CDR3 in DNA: TGTGCCAGCAGCTTAGTAGGTAGCGTTGAGCAGTTCTTC. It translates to CASSLVGSVEQFF.